The 26 T cell receptor beta chains below were found in one sample sequenced in a study of post-analysis software for immune sequencing data. Findings and limits, study-wide: Compared with controls, patients had more of 4 to 6 TRBV segments, including TRBV5-6, TRBV5-1 and TRBV20-1.

These receptors are not linked to any known antigen. Each TCR beta cDNA library carried unique molecular identifiers. TCRdb itself ran the PCR reads through MiXCR, one entry per CDR3 protein. The sample lists hundreds of thousands of distinct CDR3 sequences; approximately 53% were seen once. Sample: blood. The receptors shown here come from a girl aged 10 to 17 with multiple sclerosis.

The gene calls are TRBV20-1 and TRBJ2-1; 7 nucleotides agree with TRBD2. Trimming took 0 bases from V and 3 from J; bases not matched to a gene: 8. The CDR3 is made up of 16 amino acids. In germline, CDR1 is DFQATT, CDR2 SNEGSKA (reference sequence). The DNA of the CDR3 is TGCAGTGCTAGAGACCCCTGGTCTAGCGGCTACAATGAGCAGTTCTTC. Protein: CSARDPWSSGYNEQFF.

This clonotype has a handful of counts. The rearrangement links TRBV29-1 to TRBJ2-7; 7 bases are a match to TRBD2. V was clipped by 0 bases and J by 5 bases; unmatched bases: 7. Germline CDR1 SQVTM, CDR2 ANQGSEA. The CDR3 runs 14 residues. DNA of the CDR3: TGCAGCGTTGAAGACGGGGGGAAGGATAACGAGCAGTACTTC. Amino acids: CSVEDGGKDNEQYF.

This clonotype was counted once. The J gene is TRBJ2-7, the V gene TRBV20-1; TRBD2 matches at 7 bases. The J segment lost 0 bases and the V segment lost 6 bases, leaving 8 bases of the junction unmatched. The CDR3 spans 14 residues. Germline CDR1 is DFQATT and CDR2 is SNEGSKA (reference sequence). The CDR3 DNA sequence: TGCAGTGCGGGGGGTAGCGGGCCCTCCTACGAGCAGTACTTC. This codes for CSAGGSGPSYEQYF.

The genes are TRBV25-1 and TRBJ1-1; a possible D gene is TRBD1 (6 bases). The CDR3 runs to 17 residues. From germline, CDR1 is MGHDK and CDR2 SYGVNS. The V end was cut by 0 bases, the J end by 3 bases, with 17 bases between. CDR3 sequence (DNA): TGTGCCAGCAGTGAATACCGCAGCGGGGGGGCGGACACTGAAGCTTTCTTT. Protein: CASSEYRSGGADTEAFF.

The chain combines TRBV29-1 with TRBJ2-1; TRBD2 aligns across 10 bases. Germline loops: CDR1 SQVTM, CDR2 ANQGSEA. J was trimmed by 2 bases and V by 4 bases; bases with no gene match: 11. The CDR3 contains 17 residues. CDR3 in amino acids: CSVVSSGSPLPYNEQFF. The CDR3 DNA sequence: TGCAGCGTTGTCTCTAGCGGGAGTCCGCTTCCCTACAATGAGCAGTTCTTC.

Only a few counts were recorded for this clonotype. The chain is built from TRBV29-1 and TRBJ2-1; D is unclear. The CDR3 runs to 13 residues. Germline loops: CDR1 SQVTM, CDR2 ANQGSEA. Trimming left V 6 bases short and J 9 bases short, with 18 bases between. The DNA for the CDR3 is TGCAGCGTGGCTGGGATCCTCCTGACTGAGCAGTTCTTC. Encoded protein: CSVAGILLTEQFF.

This chain uses TRBV12-3 or TRBV12-4 with TRBJ2-1; D gene uncertain. The CDR3 contains 14 residues. V was shortened by 5 bases and J by 5 bases, with 13 bases between the two germline ends. The CDR3 nucleotides read TGTGCCAGCAGTAACGGGCCTTATAACAATGAGCAGTTCTTC. It codes for CASSNGPYNNEQFF.

This clonotype was recorded once. As DNA, the CDR3 is TGTGCCAGCGGGGGGTTAACCTACGAGCAGTACTTC. Its translation: CASGGLTYEQYF. The chain joins TRBV2 to TRBJ2-7; possibly TRBD2 for D (6 bases). This CDR3 is built from 12 residues. Germline CDR1 and CDR2: SNHLY and FYNNEI. The V end was cut by 8 bases, the J end by 2 bases, with 10 bases between.

The V and J genes are TRBV4-1 and TRBJ2-7; D not resolved. The CDR3 has 15 residues. The germline gives CDR1 MGHRA, CDR2 YSYEKL. The V and J ends lost 2 bases and 0 bases respectively, with 11 bases between them. This chain's CDR3 is CASSQNWSPSYEQYF. The DNA for the CDR3 is TGCGCCAGCAGCCAAAACTGGTCCCCCTCCTACGAGCAGTACTTC.

This clonotype has only one observation. The rearrangement uses TRBV6-5 and TRBJ2-3; D not resolved. This CDR3 has 14 residues. V was clipped by 3 bases and J by 4 bases, with 11 bases between them. CDR1 is MNHEY, CDR2 SVGAGI, per germline. DNA for the CDR3: TGTGCCAGCAGTTATCACGAAACCGCAGATACGCAGTATTTT. This sequence encodes CASSYHETADTQYF.

The gene calls are TRBV6-1 and TRBJ1-6, with D possibly TRBD1 on 6 matching bases. Germline loops: CDR1 MNHNS, CDR2 SASEGT. The V gene lost 7 bases and the J gene lost 6 bases, with 16 bases spanning the gap. This CDR3 contains 15 residues. This CDR3 reads CASTQLDRSNSPLHF. CDR3 DNA: TGTGCCAGCACCCAACTTGACAGGAGTAATTCACCCCTCCACTTT.

This clonotype has only a few counts. The CDR3 DNA follows: TGCAGCGTTGAAGATCGGGGTTGGGACGAGCAGTACTTC. Translation: CSVEDRGWDEQYF. The V gene is TRBV29-1, the J gene TRBJ2-7; D is possibly TRBD2 (5 bases). The CDR3 runs to 13 residues. The germline gives CDR1 SQVTM, CDR2 ANQGSEA. V lost 0 bases to trimming and J lost 5 bases, with 11 bases between them.

The chain combines TRBV6-2 or TRBV6-3 with TRBJ1-5; maybe TRBD1 (5 bases). Germline V CDR1 and CDR2: MNHEY, SVGEGT. The length of the CDR3 is 11 residues. CDR3 sequence: CATGGNQPQHF. CDR3 sequence (DNA): TGTGCAACGGGGGGAAATCAGCCCCAGCATTTT.

The V gene is TRBV4-1, the J gene TRBJ1-1; perhaps TRBD1 as D (5 bases). Germline-derived CDR1 and CDR2 are MGHRA and YSYEKL. The V gene lost 0 bases and the J gene lost 7 bases, with 15 bases spanning the gap. The CDR3 runs to 15 residues. Here the CDR3 DNA reads TGCGCCAGCAGCCAAGATGTGACAGTAGTTTTTGAAGCTTTCTTT. It specifies CASSQDVTVVFEAFF.

The chain carries TRBV9 and TRBJ2-5; tentative D call: TRBD2 (6 bases). From germline, CDR1 is SGDLS and CDR2 YYNGEE. This CDR3 has 15 amino acids. The V end was cut by 4 bases, the J end by 5 bases, with 18 bases between. The CDR3 DNA sequence: TGTGCCAGCAGCCTGACTAGAGGGGACCGGGAGACCCAGTACTTC. Its translation is CASSLTRGDRETQYF. The full variable domain, completed using reference TRBV9 and TRBJ2-5, is DSGVTQTPKHLITATGQRVTLRCSPRSGDLSVYWYQQSLDQGLQFLIQYYNGEERAKGNILERFSAQQFPDLHSELNLSSLELGDSALYFCASSLTRGDRETQYFGPGTRLLVL.

The table lists this clonotype with a count of one. The junction departs from germline at one end; a sequencing error may be responsible. This chain uses TRBV12-3 or TRBV12-4 with TRBJ2-5, with TRBD2 matching 7 bases. The CDR3 consists of 16 residues. CDR3 region: CASTLKRDPGYNEQYF. CDR3 DNA sequence: TGTGCCAGCACTTTAAAGCGGGACCCTGGGTACAATGAGCAGTACTTC.

There are a few counts of this clonotype. The rearrangement uses TRBV3-1 and TRBJ2-7; maybe TRBD1 (5 bases). Judging by the DNA end, TRBJ2-5 fits better; the J call may be wrong. The germline V gene encodes CDR1 LGHDT and CDR2 YNNKEL (reference sequence). The CDR3 contains 17 residues. CDR3 loop: CASSQAVGRPLQETQYF. CDR3 DNA sequence: TGTGCCAGCAGCCAAGCAGTGGGGCGGCCTCTACAAGAGACCCAGTACTTC.

The rearrangement joins TRBV15 to TRBJ1-6; no reliable D call. Trimming removed 4 bases from V and 9 bases from J, with 13 bases in between. The CDR3 has 14 residues. Germline V CDR1 and CDR2: LNHNV, YYDKDF (reference sequence). CDR3 in amino acids: CATSTEEFGSPLHF. The CDR3 coding sequence is TGTGCCACCAGCACTGAAGAATTTGGTTCACCCCTCCACTTT.

The chain employs TRBV20-1 and TRBJ2-1; TRBD2 agrees at 7 bases. CDR3 length: 14 residues. Looked up from germline, CDR1 is DFQATT and CDR2 is SNEGSKA (reference sequence). After removal of 3 bases from V and 3 bases from J, the junction contained 5 bases not matched to a gene. The CDR3 nucleotides read TGCAGTGCTAGGTCGACTAGCAGCTACAATGAGCAGTTCTTC. This sequence encodes CSARSTSSYNEQFF.

This clonotype was seen a few times. This chain joins TRBV6-6 and TRBJ2-7, with 10 bases matching TRBD1. Germline CDR1 reads MNHNY; CDR2 reads SVGAGI (reference sequence). This CDR3 comprises 12 residues. V trimming: 6 bases; J trimming: 12 bases; junction bases outside the gene matches: 8. The DNA for the CDR3 is TGTGCCAGCAGGGCGACAGGGGGCAGTGTGTACTTC. Translation: CASRATGGSVYF.

As DNA, the CDR3 is TGTGCCAGCAGCTTAAGTCGGGGGCCGGGCTATGGCTACACCTTC. It yields the protein CASSLSRGPGYGYTF. This chain links TRBV7-2 with TRBJ1-2; possibly TRBD1 for D (6 bases). V lost 2 bases and J lost 4, with 14 bases in between. The length of the CDR3 is 15 residues. Germline V gene lookup returns CDR1 SGHTA and CDR2 FQGNSA.

V and J are TRBV29-1 and TRBJ2-7, with D unresolved. The V gene lost 6 bases and the J gene lost 3 bases, with 9 bases spanning the gap. The CDR3 loop spans 11 amino acids. CDR1 and CDR2 (germline): SQVTM, ANQGSEA. Written as DNA, the CDR3 is TGCAGCGTCGCGACTCTCTACGAGCAGTACTTC. It is translated as CSVATLYEQYF.

In its sample, this clonotype was seen a few times. The chain recombines TRBV6-4 with TRBJ2-3; D is perhaps TRBD2 (5 bases). The CDR3 is 15 amino acids. V lost 0 bases, J lost 2 bases, and 9 bases lay in between. Germline values: CDR1 MRHNA, CDR2 SNTAGT. Written as DNA, the CDR3 is TGTGCCAGCAGTGACTCAGCGGAGGTCACAGATACGCAGTATTTT. Encoded protein: CASSDSAEVTDTQYF.

The J gene is TRBJ2-4, the V gene TRBV5-1; D possibly corresponds to TRBD2 (6 bases). There are 17 residues in the CDR3. Trimming pared 1 base from V and 1 base from J, leaving 15 bases between. CDR1 is SGHRS and CDR2 is YFSETQ in the germline V gene. CDR3 residues: CASSLTQGGRAKNIQYF. As DNA, the CDR3 is TGCGCCAGCAGCTTGACTCAGGGAGGTAGGGCCAAAAACATTCAGTACTTC.

On this clonotype itself: At one boundary the junction diverges from the germline segment, which might be a read error. The chain links TRBV7-9 to TRBJ2-3; 11 positions match TRBD2. There are 15 residues in the CDR3. Germline V gene sequence: CDR1 SEHNR, CDR2 FQNEAQ (reference sequence). The CDR3 sequence: CASSLTSGGTDTRYF. CDR3 in DNA: TGTGCCAGCAGCCTCACTAGCGGGGGAACAGATACGCGGTATTTT.

The J gene is TRBJ2-1, the V gene TRBV25-1, with TRBD1 matching over 11 bases. After removal of 6 bases from V and 9 bases from J, the junction contained 13 bases not matched to a gene. This CDR3 has 16 amino acids. Germline V gives CDR1 MGHDK, CDR2 SYGVNS. The CDR3 reads CASSLPGTGGGGEQFF. The CDR3 nucleotides are TGTGCCAGCAGCCTGCCCGGGACAGGGGGGGGAGGTGAGCAGTTCTTC.